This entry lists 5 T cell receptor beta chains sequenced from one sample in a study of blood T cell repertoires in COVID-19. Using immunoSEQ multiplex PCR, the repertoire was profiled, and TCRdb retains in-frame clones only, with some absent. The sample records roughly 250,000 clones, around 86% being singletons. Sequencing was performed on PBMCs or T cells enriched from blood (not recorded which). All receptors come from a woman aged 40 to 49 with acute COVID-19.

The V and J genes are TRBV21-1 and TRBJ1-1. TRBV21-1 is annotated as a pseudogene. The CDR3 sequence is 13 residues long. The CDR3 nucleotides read TGTGCCAGCAGCTTGGGAGGGCCAGGTGAAGCTTTCTTT. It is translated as CASSLGGPGEAFF.

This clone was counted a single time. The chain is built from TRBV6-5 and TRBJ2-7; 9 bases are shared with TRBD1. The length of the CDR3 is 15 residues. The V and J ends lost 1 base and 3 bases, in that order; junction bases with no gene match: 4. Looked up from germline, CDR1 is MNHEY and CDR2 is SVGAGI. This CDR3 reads CASSYYSDRGYEQYF. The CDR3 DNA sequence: TGTGCCAGCAGTTACTATTCGGACAGGGGCTACGAGCAGTACTTC.

Here the CDR3 DNA reads TGTGCCAGCAGGCAGGGTGGTAACACTGAAGCTTTCTTT. Translating gives CASRQGGNTEAFF. The V call is TRBV6-5, the J call TRBJ1-1, with D possibly being TRBD1 (5 bases). Germline V gene sequence: CDR1 MNHEY, CDR2 SVGAGI. Between the trimmed V and J ends, which lost 6 bases and 2 bases, there was a span of 10 bases. The CDR3 loop spans 13 amino acids.

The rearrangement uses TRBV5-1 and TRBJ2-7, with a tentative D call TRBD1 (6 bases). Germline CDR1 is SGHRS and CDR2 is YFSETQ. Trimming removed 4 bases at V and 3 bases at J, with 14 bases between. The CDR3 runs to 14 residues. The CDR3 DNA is TGCGCCAGCAGCGCCAGGGGTCGGGGCTACGAGCAGTACTTC. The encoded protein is CASSARGRGYEQYF. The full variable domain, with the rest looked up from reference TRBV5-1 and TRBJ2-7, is KAGVTQTPRYLIKTRGQQVTLSCSPISGHRSVSWYQQTPGQGLQFLFEYFSETQRNKGNFPGRFSGRQFSNSRSEMNVSTLELGDSALYLCASSARGRGYEQYFGPGTRLTVT.

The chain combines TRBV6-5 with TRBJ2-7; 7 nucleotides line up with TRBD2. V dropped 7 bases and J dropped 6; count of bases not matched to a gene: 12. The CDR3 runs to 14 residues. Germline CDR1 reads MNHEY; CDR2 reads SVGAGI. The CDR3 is CASIGGSLEFEQYF. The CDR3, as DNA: TGTGCCAGCATTGGCGGGAGCCTAGAGTTCGAGCAGTACTTC.